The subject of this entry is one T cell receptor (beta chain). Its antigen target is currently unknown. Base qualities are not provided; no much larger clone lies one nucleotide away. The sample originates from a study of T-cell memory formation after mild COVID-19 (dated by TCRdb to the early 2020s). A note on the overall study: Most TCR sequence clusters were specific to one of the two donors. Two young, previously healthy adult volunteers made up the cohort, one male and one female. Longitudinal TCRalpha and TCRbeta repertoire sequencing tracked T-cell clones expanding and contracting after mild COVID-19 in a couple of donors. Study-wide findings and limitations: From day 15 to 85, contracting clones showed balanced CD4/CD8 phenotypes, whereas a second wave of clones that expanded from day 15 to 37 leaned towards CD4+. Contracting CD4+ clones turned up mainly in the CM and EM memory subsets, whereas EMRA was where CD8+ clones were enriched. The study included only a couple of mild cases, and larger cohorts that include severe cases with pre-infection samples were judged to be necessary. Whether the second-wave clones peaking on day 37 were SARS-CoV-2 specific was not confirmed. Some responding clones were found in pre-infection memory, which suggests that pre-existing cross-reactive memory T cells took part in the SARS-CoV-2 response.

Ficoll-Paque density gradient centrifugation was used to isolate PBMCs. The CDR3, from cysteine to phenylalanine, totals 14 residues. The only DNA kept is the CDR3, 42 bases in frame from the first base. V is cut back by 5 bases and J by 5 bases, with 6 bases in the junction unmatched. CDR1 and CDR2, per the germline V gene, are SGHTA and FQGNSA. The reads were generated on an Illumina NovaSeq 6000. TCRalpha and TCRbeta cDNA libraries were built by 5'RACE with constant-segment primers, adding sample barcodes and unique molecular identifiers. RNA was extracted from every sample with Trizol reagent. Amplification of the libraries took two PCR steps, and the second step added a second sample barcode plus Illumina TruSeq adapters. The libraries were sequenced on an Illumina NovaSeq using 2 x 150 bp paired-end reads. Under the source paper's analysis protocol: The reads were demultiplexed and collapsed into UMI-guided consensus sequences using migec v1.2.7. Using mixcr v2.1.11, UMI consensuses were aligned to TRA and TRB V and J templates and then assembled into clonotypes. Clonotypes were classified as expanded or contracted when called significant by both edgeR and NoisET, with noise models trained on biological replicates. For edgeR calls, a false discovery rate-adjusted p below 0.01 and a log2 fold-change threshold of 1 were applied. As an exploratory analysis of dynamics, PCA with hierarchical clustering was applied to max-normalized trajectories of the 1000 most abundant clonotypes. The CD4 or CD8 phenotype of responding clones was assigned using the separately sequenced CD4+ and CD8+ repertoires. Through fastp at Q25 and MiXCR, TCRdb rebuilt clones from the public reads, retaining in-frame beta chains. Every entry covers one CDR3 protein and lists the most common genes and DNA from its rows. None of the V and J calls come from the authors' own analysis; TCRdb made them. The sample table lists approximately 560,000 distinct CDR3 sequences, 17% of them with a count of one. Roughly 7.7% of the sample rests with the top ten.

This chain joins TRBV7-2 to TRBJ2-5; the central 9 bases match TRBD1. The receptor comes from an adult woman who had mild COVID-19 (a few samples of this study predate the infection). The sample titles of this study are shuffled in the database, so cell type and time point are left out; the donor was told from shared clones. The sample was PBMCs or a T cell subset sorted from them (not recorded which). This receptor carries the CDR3 CASSRGQGWETQYF. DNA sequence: TGTGCCAGCAGCCGGGGACAGGGTTGGGAGACCCAGTACTTC.